This passage covers 18 T cell receptor beta chains from one sample sequenced in a study of vaccination effects on CD4 cells after COVID-19. Which antigens these TCRs recognize remains unknown. The data were produced by immunoSEQ multiplex PCR, yet TCRdb's version contains in-frame clones alone and is incomplete. The table shows more than 60,000 clones, with around two thirds occurring only once. Subsequent to less than twelve days of culture, CD4+ T cells were isolated. Each participant was administered two doses of either the BNT162b2 or the mRNA-1273 vaccine. The material was CD4+ T cells from PBMCs cultured without peptide, obtained after COVID-19 vaccination. All receptors come from a human donor who received a COVID-19 vaccine.

This chain uses TRBV30 with TRBJ1-1; D gene ambiguous. V lost 2 bases and J 4 bases, leaving 11 bases between the germline ends. This CDR3 contains 13 residues. Germline assignment: CDR1 GTSNPN and CDR2 SVGIG (reference sequence). This CDR3 reads CAWSFTAGTEAFF. The CDR3 bases are TGTGCCTGGAGTTTCACGGCAGGCACTGAAGCTTTCTTT.

The chain couples TRBV19 to TRBJ2-1; 12 bases are a match to TRBD2. The J segment lost 5 bases and the V segment lost 1 base, leaving 0 bases of the junction unmatched. Per germline, CDR1 LNHDA and CDR2 SQIVND (reference sequence). The CDR3 length is 15 residues. The CDR3 DNA reads TGTGCCAGTAGTATAGGACTAGCGGGAGACAATGAGCAGTTCTTC. Protein: CASSIGLAGDNEQFF.

The rearrangement links TRBV7-3 to TRBJ1-1; D ambiguous. The V gene's germline CDR1 is SGHTA and CDR2 FQGTGA. V was pared by 3 bases and J by 2 bases, with 10 bases between. CDR3 length: 14 amino acids. In DNA, the CDR3 is TGTGCCAGCAGCTTGTACAGAGTCAACACTGAAGCTTTCTTT. Its protein product is CASSLYRVNTEAFF.

V is TRBV7-9 and J is TRBJ2-5; D is uncertain. The CDR3 runs 15 residues. Trimming left V 2 bases short and J 2 bases short, with 12 bases between. Germline assignment: CDR1 SEHNR and CDR2 FQNEAQ (reference sequence). As DNA, the CDR3 is TGTGCCAGCAGCTTATTTAGGCCGATTCAAGAGACCCAGTACTTC. It encodes CASSLFRPIQETQYF.

This clone was seen just once. V is TRBV19 and J is TRBJ1-2; no clear D gene. Germline V lookup: CDR1 LNHDA, CDR2 SQIVND (reference sequence). The length of the CDR3 is 15 residues. The V end lost 1 base, the J end lost 5 bases, and 14 bases lay between the germline ends. CDR3 in DNA: TGTGCCAGTAGTATAGTTCAACTGGGCTCTTATGGCTACACCTTC. Protein sequence: CASSIVQLGSYGYTF.

This clone has a handful of counts. This chain's CDR3 is CASRAGGMDEQYV. For the CDR3, the DNA is TGTGCCAGCAGGGCAGGGGGCATGGACGAGCAGTACGTC. The rearrangement links TRBV6-5 to TRBJ2-7; 8 bases agree with TRBD1. Germline assignment: CDR1 MNHEY and CDR2 SVGAGI. J was trimmed by 5 bases and V by 6 bases; bases with no gene match: 6. CDR3 length equals 13 residues.

This clone came up a few times. The V gene is TRBV19, the J gene TRBJ1-5, with D tentatively TRBD1 (5 bases). Per germline, CDR1 LNHDA and CDR2 SQIVND (reference sequence). This CDR3 has 17 amino acids. V lost 2 bases and J 3 bases, leaving 17 bases between the germline ends. The chain's CDR3 is CASSIRGLDKINQPQHF. CDR3 DNA sequence: TGTGCCAGTAGTATAAGGGGACTGGACAAGATCAATCAGCCCCAGCATTTT.

This sequence joins TRBV15 and TRBJ1-1, with a possible D match to TRBD1 (5 bases). Germline V lookup: CDR1 LNHNV, CDR2 YYDKDF (reference sequence). CDR3 size: 15 residues. V lost 1 base and J 1 base, leaving 10 bases between the germline ends. The CDR3 DNA follows: TGTGCCACCAGCAGAGGACAGTCTGGGAACACTGAAGCTTTCTTT. Translation: CATSRGQSGNTEAFF.

The CDR3 reads CAWSVPGLGGEKLFF. The CDR3 DNA reads as TGTGCCTGGAGTGTACCGGGCCTGGGGGGTGAAAAACTGTTTTTT. The rearrangement joins TRBV30 to TRBJ1-4; tentatively, D is TRBD1 (5 bases). There are 15 residues in the CDR3. Deletions cut 0 bases from V and 7 bases from J, with 15 bases between. Germline CDR1 and CDR2: GTSNPN and SVGIG (reference sequence).

This clone appeared a single time. The DNA of the CDR3 is TGTGCCAGCAGTTCTCGACAGGGAGCGAAGAATTCACCCCTCCACTTT. It specifies CASSSRQGAKNSPLHF. The gene calls are TRBV6-5 and TRBJ1-6; 7 bases agree with TRBD1. Trimming cost V 4 bases and J 7 bases; bases outside gene matches: 10. Germline values: CDR1 MNHEY, CDR2 SVGAGI. The CDR3 contains 16 residues.

V usage is TRBV7-2 and J usage is TRBJ2-3; tentatively, D is TRBD1 or TRBD2 (5 bases each). CDR3 length: 13 residues. Trimming removed 1 base at V and 9 bases at J, with 11 bases between. CDR1 SGHTA and CDR2 FQGNSA come from the germline V gene. CDR3 amino acids: CASSLGLGDTQYF. The CDR3 coding sequence is TGTGCCAGCAGCTTAGGTTTAGGGGACACGCAGTATTTT.

The genes are TRBV4-1 and TRBJ2-3; D remains unclear. Germline CDR1 and CDR2: MGHRA and YSYEKL. V lost 3 bases, J lost 4 bases, and 14 bases lay in between. This CDR3 is built from 15 residues. The DNA of the CDR3 is TGCGCCAGCAGCCAGTCGACTCCGTCCGCAGATACGCAGTATTTT. It is translated as CASSQSTPSADTQYF.

This chain connects TRBV10-3 to TRBJ1-1, with a possible D match to TRBD1 (5 bases). Germline V gene lookup returns CDR1 ENHRY and CDR2 SYGVKD. The CDR3 has 14 residues. Deletions cut 5 bases from V and 1 base from J, with 11 bases between. The CDR3 DNA reads TGTGCCATCAGTCGAGACAGCGAGAACACTGAAGCTTTCTTT. Its translation: CAISRDSENTEAFF.

The chain carries TRBV5-1 and TRBJ2-6; perhaps TRBD2 as D (5 bases). Trimming shortened V by 5 bases and J by 0 bases, and 12 bases separated the two germline ends. Germline values: CDR1 SGHRS, CDR2 YFSETQ. This CDR3 has 16 residues. As DNA, the CDR3 is TGCGCCAGCAGTTATTCCGGGGTCTCTGGGGCCAACGTCCTGACTTTC. This sequence encodes CASSYSGVSGANVLTF.

The V call is TRBV2, the J call TRBJ1-4; 10 positions match TRBD1. Germline CDR1 and CDR2: SNHLY and FYNNEI. The J segment lost 8 bases and the V segment lost 7 bases, leaving 7 bases of the junction unmatched. This CDR3 has 14 residues. The CDR3 DNA is TGTGCCAGCAATAGGGACAGGGGTCGAGAAAAACTGTTTTTT. Its protein is CASNRDRGREKLFF.

This chain uses TRBV11-3 with TRBJ2-1; 9 bases match TRBD2. The trim removed 1 base at V and 9 bases at J, leaving 7 bases unmatched. Germline V gene sequence: CDR1 SGHNT, CDR2 YENEEA. The length of the CDR3 is 15 residues. The CDR3 DNA follows: TGTGCCAGCAGCTTAGGCGGGGGGGGATCTGGTGAGCAGTTCTTC. This sequence encodes CASSLGGGGSGEQFF.

V is TRBV25-1 and J is TRBJ1-6; perhaps TRBD1 as D (5 bases). The CDR3 loop spans 15 amino acids. CDR1 and CDR2 (germline): MGHDK, SYGVNS. V dropped 1 base and J dropped 8 bases, with 12 bases sitting between them. The CDR3 loop reads CASSESQPGHSPLHF. The CDR3 region has the DNA TGTGCCAGCAGTGAATCTCAGCCAGGGCATTCACCCCTCCACTTT.

The gene calls are TRBV5-1 and TRBJ1-1; D is possibly TRBD1 (6 bases). This CDR3 is 13 amino acids long. V was clipped by 0 bases and J by 11 bases, with 14 bases between them. Germline V gene data show CDR1 as SGHRS and CDR2 as YFSETQ. CDR3 sequence: CASSLGGTQGAFF. CDR3 DNA sequence: TGCGCCAGCAGCTTGGGTGGGACTCAGGGGGCTTTCTTT.